This T cell receptor (beta chain) was sequenced for a study of T cells expressing NK-cell markers. Study at large: The sequencing cohort of eight donors included seven HCMV-seropositive individuals and one seronegative individual.

Study observations and caveats: Top CD8+ clonotypes included the dominant CD3+CD56+NKG2C+ clonotypes in five to seven donors. What remained unclear was the HCMV specificity of expanded NKG2C+ T cell clones.

Synthesis of TCR beta cDNA relied on 5'RACE template switching carrying UMIs. TCRdb re-called the 5' RACE reads; every CDR3 protein appears as one record, without DNA. Its table lists 300,000 to 450,000 distinct CDR3 sequences. The CDR3 extends over 12 amino acids. The germline CDR1 and CDR2 sequences are DFQATT and SNEGSKA (reference sequence). Concerning this clonotype: What it recognizes is unknown.

The TCR comes from a man aged 18-70 years in good health. The sample taken for sequencing was blood T cells: a sorted CD56 or NKG2C T cell subset, CD4+ or CD8+ T cells, or bulk PBMC T cells (not recorded which). The chain recombines TRBV20-1 with TRBJ1-2. This CDR3 is CSAGRFSYGYTF.